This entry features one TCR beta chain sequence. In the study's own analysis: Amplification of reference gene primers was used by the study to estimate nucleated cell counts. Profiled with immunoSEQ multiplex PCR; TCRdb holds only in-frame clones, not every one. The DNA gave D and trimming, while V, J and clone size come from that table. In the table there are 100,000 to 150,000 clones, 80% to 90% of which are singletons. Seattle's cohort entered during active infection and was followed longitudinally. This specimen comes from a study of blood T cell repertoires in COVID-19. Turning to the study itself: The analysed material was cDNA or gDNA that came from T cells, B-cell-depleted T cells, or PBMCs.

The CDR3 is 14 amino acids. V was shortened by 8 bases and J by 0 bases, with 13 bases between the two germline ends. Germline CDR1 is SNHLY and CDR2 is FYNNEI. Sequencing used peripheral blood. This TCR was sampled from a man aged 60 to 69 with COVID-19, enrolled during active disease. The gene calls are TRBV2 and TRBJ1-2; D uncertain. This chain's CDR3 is CASFGSQANYGYTF. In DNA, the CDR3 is TGTGCCAGCTTCGGGTCCCAAGCTAACTATGGCTACACCTTC.